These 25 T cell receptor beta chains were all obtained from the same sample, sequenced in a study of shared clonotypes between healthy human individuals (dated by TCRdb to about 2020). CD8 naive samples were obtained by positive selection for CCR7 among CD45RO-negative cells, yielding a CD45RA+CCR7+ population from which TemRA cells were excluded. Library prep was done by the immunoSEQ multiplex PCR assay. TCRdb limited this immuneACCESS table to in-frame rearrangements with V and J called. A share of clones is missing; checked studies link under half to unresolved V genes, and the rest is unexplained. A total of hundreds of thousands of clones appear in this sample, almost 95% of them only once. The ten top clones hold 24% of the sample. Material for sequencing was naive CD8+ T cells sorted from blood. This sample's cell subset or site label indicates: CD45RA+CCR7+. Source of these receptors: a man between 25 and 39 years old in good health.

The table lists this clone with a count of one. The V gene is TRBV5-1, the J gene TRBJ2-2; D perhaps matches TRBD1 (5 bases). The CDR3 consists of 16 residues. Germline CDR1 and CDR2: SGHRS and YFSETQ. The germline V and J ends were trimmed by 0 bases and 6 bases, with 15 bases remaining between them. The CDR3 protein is CASSLDSAGIAGELFF. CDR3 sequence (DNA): TGCGCCAGCAGCTTGGATTCAGCAGGGATTGCCGGGGAGCTGTTTTTT.

CDR3 nucleotides: TGTGCCTGGAGTGGGTCCGAGAGCTCCTACAATGAGCAGTTCTTC. Amino acid sequence: CAWSGSESSYNEQFF. V usage is TRBV30 and J usage is TRBJ2-1, with no clear D. There are 15 residues in the CDR3. V was trimmed by 1 base and J by 0 bases, leaving 10 bases between them. Germline V gene sequence: CDR1 GTSNPN, CDR2 SVGIG (reference sequence).

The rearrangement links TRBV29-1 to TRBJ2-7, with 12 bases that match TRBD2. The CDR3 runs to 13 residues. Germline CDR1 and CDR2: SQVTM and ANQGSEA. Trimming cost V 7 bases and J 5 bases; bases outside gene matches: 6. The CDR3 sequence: CSARLAGENEQYF. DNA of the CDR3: TGCAGCGCGCGACTAGCGGGAGAAAACGAGCAGTACTTC.

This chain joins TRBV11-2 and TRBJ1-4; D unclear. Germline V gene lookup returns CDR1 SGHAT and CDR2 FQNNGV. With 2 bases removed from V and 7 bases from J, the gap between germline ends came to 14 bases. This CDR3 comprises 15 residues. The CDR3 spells CASSLLIGSGEKLFF. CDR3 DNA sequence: TGTGCCAGCAGCTTACTAATCGGTTCAGGTGAAAAACTGTTTTTT.

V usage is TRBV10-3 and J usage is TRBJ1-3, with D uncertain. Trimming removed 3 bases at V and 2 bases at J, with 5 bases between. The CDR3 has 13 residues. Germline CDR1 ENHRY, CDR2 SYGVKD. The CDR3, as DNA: TGTGCCATCAGTGATCCGCCTGGAAACACCATATATTTT. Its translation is CAISDPPGNTIYF.

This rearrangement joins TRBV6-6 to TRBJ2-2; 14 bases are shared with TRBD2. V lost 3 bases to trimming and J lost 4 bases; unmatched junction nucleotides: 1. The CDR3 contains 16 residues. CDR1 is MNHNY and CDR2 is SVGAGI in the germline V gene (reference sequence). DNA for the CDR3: TGTGCCAGCAGTTATGGACTAGCGGGAGGCACCGGGGAGCTGTTTTTT. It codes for CASSYGLAGGTGELFF.

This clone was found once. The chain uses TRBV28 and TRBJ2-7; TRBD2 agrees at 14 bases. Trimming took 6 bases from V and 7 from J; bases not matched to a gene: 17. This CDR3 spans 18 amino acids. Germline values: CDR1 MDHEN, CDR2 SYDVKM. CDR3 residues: CASSSHPGLAGVGGEQYF. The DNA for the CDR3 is TGTGCCAGCAGCTCGCACCCGGGACTAGCGGGAGTTGGGGGGGAGCAGTACTTC.

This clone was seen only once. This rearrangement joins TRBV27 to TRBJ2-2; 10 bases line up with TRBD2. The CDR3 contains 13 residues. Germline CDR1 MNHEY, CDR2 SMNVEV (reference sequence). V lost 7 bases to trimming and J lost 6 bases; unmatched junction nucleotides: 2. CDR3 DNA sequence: TGTGCCAGCATGGGACTAGCGTCCGGGGAGCTGTTTTTT. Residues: CASMGLASGELFF.

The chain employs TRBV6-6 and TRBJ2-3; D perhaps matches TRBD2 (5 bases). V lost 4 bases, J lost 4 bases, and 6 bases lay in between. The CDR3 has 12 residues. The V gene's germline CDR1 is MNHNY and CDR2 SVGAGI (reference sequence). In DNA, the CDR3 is TGTGCCAGCAGTTGGACTTCAGATACGCAGTATTTT. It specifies CASSWTSDTQYF.

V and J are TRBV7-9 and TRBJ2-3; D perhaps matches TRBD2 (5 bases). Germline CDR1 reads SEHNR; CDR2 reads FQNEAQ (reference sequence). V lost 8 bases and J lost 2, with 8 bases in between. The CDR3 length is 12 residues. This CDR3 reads CASERFTDTQYF. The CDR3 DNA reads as TGTGCCAGCGAGCGGTTCACAGATACGCAGTATTTT.

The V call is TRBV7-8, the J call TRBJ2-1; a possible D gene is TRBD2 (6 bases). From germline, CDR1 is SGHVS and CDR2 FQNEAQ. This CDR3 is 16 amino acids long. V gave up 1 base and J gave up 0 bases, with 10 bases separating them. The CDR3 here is CASSLGGLRSYNEQFF. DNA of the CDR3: TGTGCCAGCAGCTTAGGGGGACTTCGCTCCTACAATGAGCAGTTCTTC.

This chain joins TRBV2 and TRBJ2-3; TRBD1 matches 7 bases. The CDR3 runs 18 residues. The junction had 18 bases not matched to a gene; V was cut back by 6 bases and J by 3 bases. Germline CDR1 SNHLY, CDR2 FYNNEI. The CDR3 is CASRIGALGQDETDTQYF. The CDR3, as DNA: TGTGCCAGCAGGATCGGTGCCCTAGGACAGGATGAAACAGATACGCAGTATTTT.

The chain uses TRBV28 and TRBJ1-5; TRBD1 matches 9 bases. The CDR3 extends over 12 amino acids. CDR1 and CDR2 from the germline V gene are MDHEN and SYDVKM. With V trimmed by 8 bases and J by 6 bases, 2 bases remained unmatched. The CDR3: CASGQGIQPQHF. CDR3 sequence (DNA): TGTGCCAGCGGACAGGGGATTCAGCCCCAGCATTTT. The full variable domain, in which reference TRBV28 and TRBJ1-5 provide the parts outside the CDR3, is DVKVTQSSRYLVKRTGEKVFLECVQDMDHENMFWYRQDPGLGLRLIYFSYDVKMKEKGDIPEGYSVSREKKERFSLILESASTNQTSMYLCASGQGIQPQHFGDGTRLSIL.

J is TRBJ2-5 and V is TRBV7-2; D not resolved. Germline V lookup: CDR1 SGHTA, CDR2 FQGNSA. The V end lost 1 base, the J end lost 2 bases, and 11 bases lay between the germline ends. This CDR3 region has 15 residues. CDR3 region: CASSLEGWVQETQYF. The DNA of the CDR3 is TGTGCCAGCAGCTTAGAGGGCTGGGTACAAGAGACCCAGTACTTC.

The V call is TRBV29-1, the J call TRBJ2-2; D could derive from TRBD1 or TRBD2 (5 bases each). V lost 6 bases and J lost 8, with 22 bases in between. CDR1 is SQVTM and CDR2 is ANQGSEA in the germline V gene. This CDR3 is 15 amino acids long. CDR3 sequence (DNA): TGCAGCGTCCTCATACCGGGACCGGCTTGGGGGGAGCTGTTTTTT. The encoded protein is CSVLIPGPAWGELFF.

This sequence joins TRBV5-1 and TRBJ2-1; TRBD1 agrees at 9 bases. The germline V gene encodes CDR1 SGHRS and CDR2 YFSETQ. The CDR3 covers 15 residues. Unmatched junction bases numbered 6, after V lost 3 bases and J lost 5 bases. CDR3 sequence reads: CASSSPDRGHNEQFF. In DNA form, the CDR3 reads TGCGCCAGCAGCTCCCCGGACAGGGGTCACAATGAGCAGTTCTTC.

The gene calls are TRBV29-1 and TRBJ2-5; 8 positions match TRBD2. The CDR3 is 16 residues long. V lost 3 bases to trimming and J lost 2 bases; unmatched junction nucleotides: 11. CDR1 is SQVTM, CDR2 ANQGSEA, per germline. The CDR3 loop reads CSVELAGREIQETQYF. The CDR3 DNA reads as TGCAGCGTTGAGTTAGCGGGGAGGGAGATACAAGAGACCCAGTACTTC.

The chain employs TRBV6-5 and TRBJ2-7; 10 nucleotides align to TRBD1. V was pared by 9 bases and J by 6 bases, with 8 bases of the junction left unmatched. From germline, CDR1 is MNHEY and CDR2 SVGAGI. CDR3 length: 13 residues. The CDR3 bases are TGTGCCAGTTCGACAGGGGGCTCGGGCGAGCAGTACTTC. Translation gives CASSTGGSGEQYF.

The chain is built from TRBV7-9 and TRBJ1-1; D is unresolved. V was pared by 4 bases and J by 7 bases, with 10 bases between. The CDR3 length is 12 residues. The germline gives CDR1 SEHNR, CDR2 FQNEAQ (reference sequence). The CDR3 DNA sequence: TGTGCCAGCAGCTACCTCGCAGGTGAAGCTTTCTTT. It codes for CASSYLAGEAFF.

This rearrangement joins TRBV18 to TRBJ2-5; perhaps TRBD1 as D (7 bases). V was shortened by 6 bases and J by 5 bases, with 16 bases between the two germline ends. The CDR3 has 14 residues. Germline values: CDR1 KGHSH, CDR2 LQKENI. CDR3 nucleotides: TGTGCCAGCTCCCGCAGGGGGGAACTCGAGACCCAGTACTTC. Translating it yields CASSRRGELETQYF.

The DNA for the CDR3 is TGTGCCAGCAGGTTGGGAACAGGGAAGCTGTTTTTT. Encoded protein: CASRLGTGKLFF. The rearrangement links TRBV27 to TRBJ2-2, with D possibly TRBD1 on 6 matching bases. Germline lookup yields CDR1 MNHEY and CDR2 SMNVEV (reference sequence). The CDR3 has 12 amino acids. The V end lost 6 bases, the J end lost 12 bases, and 14 bases lay between the germline ends.

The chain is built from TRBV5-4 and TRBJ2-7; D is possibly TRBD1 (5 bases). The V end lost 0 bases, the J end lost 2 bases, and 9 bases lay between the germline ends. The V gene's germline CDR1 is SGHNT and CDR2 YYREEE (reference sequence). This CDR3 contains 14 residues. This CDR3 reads CASSLADSTYEQYF. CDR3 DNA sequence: TGTGCCAGCAGCTTGGCCGACAGTACCTACGAGCAGTACTTC. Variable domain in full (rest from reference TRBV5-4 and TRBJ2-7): ETGVTQSPTHLIKTRGQQVTLRCSSQSGHNTVSWYQQALGQGPQFIFQYYREEENGRGNFPPRFSGLQFPNYSSELNVNALELDDSALYLCASSLADSTYEQYFGPGTRLTVT.

CDR3 in DNA: TGTGCCAGCAGCCAATATCATGGGATCGAGCAGTACTTC. This encodes CASSQYHGIEQYF. The chain couples TRBV7-2 to TRBJ2-7; the D is unclear. V lost 5 bases, J lost 6 bases, and 14 bases lay in between. Germline loops: CDR1 SGHTA, CDR2 FQGNSA. The CDR3 extends over 13 amino acids.

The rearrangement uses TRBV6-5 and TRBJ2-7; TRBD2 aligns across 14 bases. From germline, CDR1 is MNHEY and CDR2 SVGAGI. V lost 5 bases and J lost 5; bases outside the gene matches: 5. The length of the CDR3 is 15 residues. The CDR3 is CASSASGLAGDEQYF. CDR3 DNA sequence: TGTGCCAGCAGTGCCTCGGGACTAGCGGGAGACGAGCAGTACTTC.

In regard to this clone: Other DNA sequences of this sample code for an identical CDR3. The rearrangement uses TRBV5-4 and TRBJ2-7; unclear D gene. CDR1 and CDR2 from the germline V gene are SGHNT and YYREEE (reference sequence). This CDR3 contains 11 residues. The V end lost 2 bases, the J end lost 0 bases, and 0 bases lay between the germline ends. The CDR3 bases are TGTGCCAGCAGCTTCTCCTACGAGCAGTACTTC. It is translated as CASSFSYEQYF.